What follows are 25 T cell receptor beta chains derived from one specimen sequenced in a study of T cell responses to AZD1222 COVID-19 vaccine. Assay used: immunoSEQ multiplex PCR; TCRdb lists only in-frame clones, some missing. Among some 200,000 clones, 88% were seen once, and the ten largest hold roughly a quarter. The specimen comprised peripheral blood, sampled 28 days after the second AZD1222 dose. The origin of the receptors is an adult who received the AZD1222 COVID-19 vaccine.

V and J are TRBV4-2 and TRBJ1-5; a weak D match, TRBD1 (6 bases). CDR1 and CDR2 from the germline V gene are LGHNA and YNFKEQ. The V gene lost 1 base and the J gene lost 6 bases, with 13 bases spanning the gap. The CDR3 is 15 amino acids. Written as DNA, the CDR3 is TGTGCCAGCAGCCAAGTGATGGGGGCAAGTCAGCCCCAGCATTTT. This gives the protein CASSQVMGASQPQHF.

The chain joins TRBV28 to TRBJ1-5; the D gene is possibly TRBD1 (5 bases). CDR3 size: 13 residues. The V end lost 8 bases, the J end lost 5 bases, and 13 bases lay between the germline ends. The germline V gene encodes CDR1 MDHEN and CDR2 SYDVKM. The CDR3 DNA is TGTGCCAGCTTCCCAGGGACCTATCAGCCCCAGCATTTT. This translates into CASFPGTYQPQHF.

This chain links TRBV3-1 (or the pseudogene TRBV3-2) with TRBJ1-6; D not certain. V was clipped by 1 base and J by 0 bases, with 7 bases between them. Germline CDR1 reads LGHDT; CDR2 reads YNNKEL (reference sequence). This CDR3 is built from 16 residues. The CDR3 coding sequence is TGTGCCAGCAGCCAAGGACGCGTCTCCTATAATTCACCCCTCCACTTT. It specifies CASSQGRVSYNSPLHF.

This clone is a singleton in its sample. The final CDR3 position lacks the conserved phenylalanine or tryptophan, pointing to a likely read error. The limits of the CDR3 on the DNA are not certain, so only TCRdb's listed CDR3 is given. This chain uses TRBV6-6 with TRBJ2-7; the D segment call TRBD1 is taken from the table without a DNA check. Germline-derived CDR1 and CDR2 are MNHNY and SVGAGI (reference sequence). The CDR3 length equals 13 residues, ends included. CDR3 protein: CASSYSSGTGVSL.

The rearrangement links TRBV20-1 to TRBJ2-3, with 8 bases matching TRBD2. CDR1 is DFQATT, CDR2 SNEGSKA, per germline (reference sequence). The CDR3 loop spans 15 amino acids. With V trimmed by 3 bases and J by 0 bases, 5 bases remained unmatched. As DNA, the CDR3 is TGCAGTGCTAGTCGGCCTAGCGGGAGCACAGATACGCAGTATTTT. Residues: CSASRPSGSTDTQYF.

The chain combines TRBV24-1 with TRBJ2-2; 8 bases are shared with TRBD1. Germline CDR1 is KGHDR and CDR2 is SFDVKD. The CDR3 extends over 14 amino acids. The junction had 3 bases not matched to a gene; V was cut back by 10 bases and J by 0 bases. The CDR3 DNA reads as TGTGCCACTCAGGGGGCGTCGAACACCGGGGAGCTGTTTTTT. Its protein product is CATQGASNTGELFF.

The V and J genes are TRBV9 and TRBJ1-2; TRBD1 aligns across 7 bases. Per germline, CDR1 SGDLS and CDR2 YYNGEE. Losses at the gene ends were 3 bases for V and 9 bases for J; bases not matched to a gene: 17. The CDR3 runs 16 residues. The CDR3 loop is CASSEDRINLKDSYTF. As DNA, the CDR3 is TGTGCCAGCAGCGAGGACAGGATAAACCTTAAGGACAGCTACACCTTC.

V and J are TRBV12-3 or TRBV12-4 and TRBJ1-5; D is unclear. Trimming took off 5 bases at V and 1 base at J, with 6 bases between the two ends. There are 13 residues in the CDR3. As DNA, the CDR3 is TGTGCCAGCAGTCAACAGAGCAATCAGCCCCAGCATTTT. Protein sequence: CASSQQSNQPQHF.

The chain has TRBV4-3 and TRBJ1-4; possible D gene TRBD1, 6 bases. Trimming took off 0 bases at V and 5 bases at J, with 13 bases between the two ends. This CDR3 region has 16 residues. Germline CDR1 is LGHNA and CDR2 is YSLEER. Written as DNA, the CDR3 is TGCGCCAGCAGCCAAGATCCAAGGACAGCCAATGAAAAACTGTTTTTT. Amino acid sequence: CASSQDPRTANEKLFF.

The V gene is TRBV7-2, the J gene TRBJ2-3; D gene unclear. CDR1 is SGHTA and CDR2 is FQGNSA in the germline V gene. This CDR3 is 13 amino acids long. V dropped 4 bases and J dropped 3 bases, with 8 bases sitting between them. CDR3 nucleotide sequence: TGTGCCAGCAGCTCAATGGGTACAGATACGCAGTATTTT. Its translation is CASSSMGTDTQYF. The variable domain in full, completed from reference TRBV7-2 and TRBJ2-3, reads GAGVSQSPSNKVTEKGKDVELRCDPISGHTALYWYRQSLGQGLEFLIYFQGNSAPDKSGLPSDRFSAERTGGSVSTLTIQRTQQEDSAVYLCASSSMGTDTQYFGPGTRLTVL.

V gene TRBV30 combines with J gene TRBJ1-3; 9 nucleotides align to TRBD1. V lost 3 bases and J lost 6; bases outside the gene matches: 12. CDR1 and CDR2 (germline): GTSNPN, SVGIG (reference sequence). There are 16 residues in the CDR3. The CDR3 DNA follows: TGTGCCTGGAGGATCCCGTACAGGGGGCGGGCAAACACCATATATTTT. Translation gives CAWRIPYRGRANTIYF.

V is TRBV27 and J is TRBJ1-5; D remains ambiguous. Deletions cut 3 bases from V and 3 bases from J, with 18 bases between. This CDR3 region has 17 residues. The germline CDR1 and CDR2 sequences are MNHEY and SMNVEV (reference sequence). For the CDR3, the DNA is TGTGCCAGCAGTTTCGCCCCGAGAGAACGTCACAATCAGCCCCAGCATTTT. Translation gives CASSFAPRERHNQPQHF.

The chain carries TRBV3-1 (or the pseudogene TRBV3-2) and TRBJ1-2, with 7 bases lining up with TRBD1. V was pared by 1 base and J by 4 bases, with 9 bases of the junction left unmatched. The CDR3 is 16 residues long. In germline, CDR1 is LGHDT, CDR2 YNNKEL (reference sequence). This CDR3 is CASSQGSRGAVYGYTF. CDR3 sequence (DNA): TGTGCCAGCAGCCAAGGGAGCAGGGGGGCGGTCTATGGCTACACCTTC.

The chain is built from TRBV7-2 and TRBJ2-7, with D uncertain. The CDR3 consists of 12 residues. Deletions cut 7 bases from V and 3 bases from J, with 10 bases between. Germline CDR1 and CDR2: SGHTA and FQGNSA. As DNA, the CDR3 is TGTGCCAGCACTATTACGGGCTACGAGCAGTACTTC. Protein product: CASTITGYEQYF.

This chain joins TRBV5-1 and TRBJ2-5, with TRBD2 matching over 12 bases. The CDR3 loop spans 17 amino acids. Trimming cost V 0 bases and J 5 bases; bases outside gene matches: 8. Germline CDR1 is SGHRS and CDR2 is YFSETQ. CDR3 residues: CASSLALAGGPEETQYF. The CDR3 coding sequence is TGCGCCAGCAGCTTGGCCCTAGCGGGAGGGCCGGAGGAGACCCAGTACTTC.

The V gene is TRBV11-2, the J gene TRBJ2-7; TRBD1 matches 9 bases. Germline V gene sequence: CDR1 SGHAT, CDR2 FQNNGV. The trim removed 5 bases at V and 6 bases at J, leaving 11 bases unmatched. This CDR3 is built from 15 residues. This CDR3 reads CASSLGQGPRREQYF. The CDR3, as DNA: TGTGCCAGCAGCCTTGGACAGGGGCCTCGGCGCGAGCAGTACTTC.

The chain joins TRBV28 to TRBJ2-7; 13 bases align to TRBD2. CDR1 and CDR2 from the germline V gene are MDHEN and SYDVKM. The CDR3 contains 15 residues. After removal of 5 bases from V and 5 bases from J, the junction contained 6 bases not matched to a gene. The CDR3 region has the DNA TGTGCCAGCAGTGTCACTAGCGGGAGGGCCCACGAGCAGTACTTC. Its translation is CASSVTSGRAHEQYF.

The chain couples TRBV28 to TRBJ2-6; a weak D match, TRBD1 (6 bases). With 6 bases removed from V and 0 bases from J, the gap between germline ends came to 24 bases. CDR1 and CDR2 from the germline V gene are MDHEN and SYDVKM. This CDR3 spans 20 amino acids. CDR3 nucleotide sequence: TGTGCCAGCAGCTCCTCTGTGGGGGCCATCGGCCCCTCTGGGGCCAACGTCCTGACTTTC. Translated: CASSSSVGAIGPSGANVLTF.

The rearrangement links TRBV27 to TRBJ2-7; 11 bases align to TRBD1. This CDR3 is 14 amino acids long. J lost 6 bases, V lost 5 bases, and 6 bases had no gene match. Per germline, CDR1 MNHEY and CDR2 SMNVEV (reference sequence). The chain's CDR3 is CASSLDRGQGEQYF. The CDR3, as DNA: TGTGCCAGCAGTCTGGACAGGGGGCAGGGCGAGCAGTACTTC.

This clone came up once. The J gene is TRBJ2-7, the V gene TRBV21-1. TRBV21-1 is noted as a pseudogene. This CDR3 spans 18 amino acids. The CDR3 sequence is CASSKRLSLKHALGEQYF. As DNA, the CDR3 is TGTGCCAGCAGCAAACGCCTGAGCCTAAAGCATGCGCTGGGCGAGCAGTACTTC.

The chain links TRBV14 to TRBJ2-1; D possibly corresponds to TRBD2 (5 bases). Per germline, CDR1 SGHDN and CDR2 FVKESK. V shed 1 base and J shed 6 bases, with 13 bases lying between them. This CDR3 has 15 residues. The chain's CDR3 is CASSQVGGASNEQFF. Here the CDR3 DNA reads TGTGCCAGCAGCCAAGTCGGAGGAGCGAGCAATGAGCAGTTCTTC. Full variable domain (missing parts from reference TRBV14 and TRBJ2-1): EAGVTQFPSHSVIEKGQTVTLRCDPISGHDNLYWYRRVMGKEIKFLLHFVKESKQDESGMPNNRFLAERTGGTYSTLKVQPAELEDSGVYFCASSQVGGASNEQFFGPGTRLTVL.

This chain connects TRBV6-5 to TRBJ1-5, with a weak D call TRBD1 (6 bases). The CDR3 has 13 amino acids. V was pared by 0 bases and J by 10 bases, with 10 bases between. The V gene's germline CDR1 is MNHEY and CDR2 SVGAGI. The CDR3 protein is CASSYSTGYPQHF. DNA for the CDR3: TGTGCCAGCAGTTACTCGACAGGTTACCCCCAGCATTTT.

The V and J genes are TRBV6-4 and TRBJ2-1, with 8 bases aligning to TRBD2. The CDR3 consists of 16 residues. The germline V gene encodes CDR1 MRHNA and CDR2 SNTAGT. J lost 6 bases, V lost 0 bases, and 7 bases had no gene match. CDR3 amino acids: CASSDSKSGSRNEQFF. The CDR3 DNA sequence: TGTGCCAGCAGTGACTCGAAAAGCGGGAGTCGCAATGAGCAGTTCTTC.

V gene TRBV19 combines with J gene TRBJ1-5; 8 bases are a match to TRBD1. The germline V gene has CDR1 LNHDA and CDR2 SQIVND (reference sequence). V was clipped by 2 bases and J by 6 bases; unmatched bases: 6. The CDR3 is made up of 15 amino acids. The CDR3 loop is CASSIYGQGRQPQHF. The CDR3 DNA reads TGTGCCAGTAGTATATATGGACAGGGACGTCAGCCCCAGCATTTT.

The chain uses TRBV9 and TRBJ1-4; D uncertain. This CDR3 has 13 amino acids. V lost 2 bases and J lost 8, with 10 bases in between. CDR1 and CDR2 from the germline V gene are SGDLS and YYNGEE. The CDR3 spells CASSVAGKEKLFF. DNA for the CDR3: TGTGCCAGCAGCGTCGCGGGGAAGGAAAAACTGTTTTTT.